The rows below give T cell receptor beta chains drawn from one sample of a study of blood T cell repertoires in COVID-19. TCRdb's table, derived via immunoSEQ multiplex PCR, lists solely in-frame clones and lacks some. Here the sample spans approximately 250,000 clones, more than 75% being singletons. Sequencing was carried out using peripheral blood. The receptors derive from a woman aged 55-75 years with COVID-19, enrolled during active disease. CDR3s include the opening cysteine and the closing phenylalanine or tryptophan. The D gene is left open where the match is weak. Clone size, where shown, is once, few, many, or a class for clones that have expanded.

V	size	D	J	CDR3	DNA
TRBV6-5	NA	TRBD1	TRBJ1-6	CASSRGQGSSSPLHF	TGTGCCAGCAGCCGAGGACAGGGCTCCTCTTCACCCCTCCACTTT
TRBV12-3/TRBV12-4	NA	NA	TRBJ1-3	CASPRSGNTIYF	TGTGCCAGCCCGCGGTCTGGAAACACCATATATTTT
TRBV12-3/TRBV12-4	NA	NA	TRBJ2-2	CASRLTATGELFF	TGTGCCAGCAGGTTGACAGCCACCGGGGAGCTGTTTTTT
TRBV5-1	NA	NA	TRBJ1-1	CASKRITGNTEAFF	TGCGCCAGCAAACGGATTACAGGGAACACTGAAGCTTTCTTT
TRBV6-6	NA	TRBD2	TRBJ2-7	CASISGTSGVYEQYF	TGTGCCAGCATCTCCGGGACTAGCGGAGTTTACGAGCAGTACTTC
TRBV28	NA	NA	TRBJ2-2	CASSPPIRDTGFNGELFF	TGTGCCAGCAGTCCCCCTATTAGGGACACCGGGTTTAACGGGGAGCTGTTTTTT
TRBV3-1/TRBV3-2	NA	TRBD1	TRBJ1-2	CASSQERGRNHGYTF	TGTGCCAGCAGTCAAGAGAGGGGGCGAAACCATGGCTACACCTTC
TRBV2	NA	NA	TRBJ1-1	CASGTLAFF	TGTGCCAGTGGGACTTTGGCTTTCTTT
TRBV7-2	NA	NA	TRBJ2-7	CASSLENRYEQYF	TGTGCCAGCAGCTTAGAAAACAGGTACGAGCAGTACTTC
TRBV5-1	NA	NA	TRBJ2-7	CASSLQAEWAYEQYF	TGCGCCAGCAGCTTGCAAGCGGAGTGGGCCTACGAGCAGTACTTC
TRBV4-1	NA	NA	TRBJ1-5	CASSQEFGVNQPQHF	TGCGCCAGCAGCCAAGAATTCGGGGTAAATCAGCCCCAGCATTTT
TRBV5-1	NA	NA	TRBJ1-6	CASSHRTENNSPLHF	TGCGCCAGCAGCCACCGGACAGAGAATAATTCACCCCTCCACTTT
TRBV5-4	NA	TRBD2	TRBJ2-1	CASNFTLAGGQNEQFF	TGTGCCAGCAACTTTACGTTAGCGGGAGGGCAAAATGAGCAGTTCTTC
TRBV12-3/TRBV12-4	NA	TRBD2	TRBJ2-1	CASSLGPGGQFF	TGTGCCAGCAGTTTGGGGCCGGGGGGGCAGTTCTTC
TRBV6-5	NA	NA	TRBJ2-7	CASSYGGGTYEQYF	TGTGCCAGCAGTTACGGCGGGGGCACCTACGAGCAGTACTTC
TRBV27	NA	TRBD2	TRBJ2-2	CASTLRTSGGTGELFF	TGTGCCAGCACCCTGAGGACTAGCGGGGGCACCGGGGAGCTGTTTTTT
TRBV7-3	NA	NA	TRBJ1-2	CASSPSQGFLNYGYTF	TGTGCCAGCAGCCCCTCTCAGGGCTTCCTTAACTATGGCTACACCTTC
TRBV27	few	NA	TRBJ1-6	CASSSRASFNSPLHF	TGTGCCAGCAGTTCGCGGGCCAGCTTTAATTCACCCCTCCACTTT
TRBV27	NA	TRBD2	TRBJ2-1	CASSFRAGGGYNEQFF	TGTGCCAGCAGTTTCCGAGCGGGAGGTGGGTACAATGAGCAGTTCTTC
TRBV10-3	NA	NA	TRBJ1-1	CAISGGLNTEAFF	TGTGCCATCAGTGGGGGCCTGAACACTGAAGCTTTCTTT
TRBV6-1	NA	NA	TRBJ1-5	CASSEAGGADQPQHF	TGTGCCAGCAGTGAAGCGGGGGGAGCGGATCAGCCCCAGCATTTT
TRBV21-1	NA	NA	TRBJ2-4	CASHPPCSGKNIQYF	TGTGCCAGCCACCCCCCGTGTAGCGGCAAAAACATTCAGTACTTC
TRBV5-4	NA	NA	TRBJ2-3	CASSLGGAGQPTDTQYF	TGTGCCAGCAGCTTGGGAGGGGCAGGACAGCCTACAGATACGCAGTATTTT
TRBV3-1/TRBV3-2	NA	TRBD1	TRBJ2-2	CASSRQGSNTGELFF	TGTGCCAGCAGCCGACAGGGGTCGAACACCGGGGAGCTGTTTTTT
TRBV27	NA	TRBD2	TRBJ2-1	CASSVGLAGVYYNEQFF	TGTGCCAGCAGTGTAGGACTAGCGGGAGTGTATTACAATGAGCAGTTCTTC
TRBV6-6	few	TRBD1	TRBJ1-2	CASSQPGTGKGGYTF	TGTGCCAGCAGTCAACCCGGGACAGGGAAAGGTGGCTACACCTTC
TRBV7-2	NA	TRBD1	TRBJ2-1	CASSLTGTGLGNEQFF	TGTGCCAGCAGCTTAACTGGGACAGGGTTGGGCAATGAGCAGTTCTTC
TRBV3-1/TRBV3-2	NA	TRBD1	TRBJ2-3	CASSQGGGRGSTDTQYF	TGTGCCAGCAGCCAAGGAGGGGGCAGAGGTAGCACAGATACGCAGTATTTT
TRBV5-1	NA	TRBD2	TRBJ2-5	CASSLATSGKETQYF	TGCGCCAGCAGCTTGGCGACTAGCGGAAAAGAGACCCAGTACTTC
TRBV5-1	NA	NA	TRBJ2-3	CASSLRTGTDTQYF	TGCGCCAGCAGCTTGAGGACAGGCACAGATACGCAGTATTTT
TRBV24-1	NA	TRBD1	TRBJ1-2	CATSDSTADRGEGGYTF	TGTGCCACCAGTGATTCCACAGCGGACAGGGGTGAAGGGGGCTACACCTTC
TRBV12-3/TRBV12-4	NA	NA	TRBJ1-2	CASKQAGSYGYTF	TGTGCCAGCAAACAGGCAGGGTCCTATGGCTACACCTTC
TRBV19	NA	NA	TRBJ2-7	CASSRVRNYEQYF	TGTGCCAGTAGCAGGGTCCGAAACTACGAGCAGTACTTC
TRBV6-6	NA	NA	TRBJ1-2	CASSWSQGGYTF	TGTGCCAGCAGCTGGTCCCAGGGGGGCTACACCTTC
TRBV6-2/TRBV6-3	NA	NA	TRBJ2-1	CASSYFKDNPRSYNEQFF	TGTGCCAGCAGTTACTTTAAAGACAATCCTCGCTCCTACAATGAGCAGTTCTTC
TRBV28	once	NA	TRBJ1-6	CASSLQGLHNSPLHF	TGTGCCAGCAGTTTACAGGGTCTCCATAATTCACCCCTCCACTTT
TRBV30	NA	TRBD1	TRBJ1-5	CAWTHGTGGNQPQHF	TGTGCCTGGACCCATGGGACAGGGGGAAATCAGCCCCAGCATTTT
TRBV15	NA	TRBD2	TRBJ2-1	CATSRELAGYNEQFF	TGTGCCACCAGCAGAGAACTAGCGGGGTACAATGAGCAGTTCTTC
TRBV12-3/TRBV12-4	NA	NA	TRBJ1-6	CASSLTGHSPLHF	TGTGCCAGCAGTTTGACAGGACATTCACCCCTCCACTTT
TRBV10-3	NA	TRBD1	TRBJ1-5	CAIRQGVNQPQHF	TGTGCCATCCGACAGGGGGTTAATCAGCCCCAGCATTTT
TRBV28	NA	TRBD1	TRBJ1-2	CASHLGVTGAFLNYGYTF	TGTGCCAGCCACCTCGGGGTGACAGGGGCTTTCCTTAACTATGGCTACACCTTC